This TCR beta chain was observed in a study of OX40 agonist ivuxolimab in advanced cancers. Study as a whole: It was ivuxolimab, an agonistic anti-OX40 (CD134) antibody, that patients were treated with. While on treatment, patients had intravenous ivuxolimab at 0.01 to 10 mg/kg every 2 weeks.

Broader study findings: Partial responders receiving 0.1-3.0 mg/kg showed among the lowest clonal expansion.

Generated by immunoSEQ multiplex PCR, the TCRdb table keeps only in-frame clones and is missing some. The sample includes about 16,000 clones, 75% to 95% seen only once; the top ten take approximately 29%. Concerning this clone itself: Antigen specificity is unknown.

The material sequenced was CD4+ or CD8+ T cells sorted from blood, taken in a trial of the OX40 agonist ivuxolimab. The sequence was collected from an adult with an advanced solid tumor such as melanoma, head and neck, liver or kidney cancer.

The CDR3, as DNA: TGTGCCAGCAGCCAAGTTCCCCGGGACAGGGCTTACGAGCAGTACTTC. Translated: CASSQVPRDRAYEQYF. The chain recombines TRBV14 with TRBJ2-7; 9 nucleotides align to TRBD1. CDR1 SGHDN and CDR2 FVKESK come from the germline V gene. V dropped 1 base and J dropped 4; count of bases not matched to a gene: 8. The CDR3 is made up of 16 amino acids.